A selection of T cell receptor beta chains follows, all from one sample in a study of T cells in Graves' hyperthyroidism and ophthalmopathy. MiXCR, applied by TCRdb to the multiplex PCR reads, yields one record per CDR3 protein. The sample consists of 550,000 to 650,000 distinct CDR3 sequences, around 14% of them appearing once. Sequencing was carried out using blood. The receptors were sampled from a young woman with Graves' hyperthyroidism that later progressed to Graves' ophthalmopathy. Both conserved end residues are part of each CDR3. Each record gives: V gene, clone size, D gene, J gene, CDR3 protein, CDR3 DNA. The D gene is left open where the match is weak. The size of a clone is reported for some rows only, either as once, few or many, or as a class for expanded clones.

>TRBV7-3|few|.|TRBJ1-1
CASSSGSANTEAFF
TGTGCCAGCAGCTCGGGATCGGCGAACACTGAAGCTTTCTTT
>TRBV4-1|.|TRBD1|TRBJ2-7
CASSPQGQPYSYEQYF
TGCGCCAGCAGCCCCCAGGGACAGCCGTACTCCTACGAGCAGTACTTC
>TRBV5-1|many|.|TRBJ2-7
CASSSRQDSSYEQYF
TGCGCCAGCAGCTCGCGCCAGGACTCCTCCTACGAGCAGTACTTC
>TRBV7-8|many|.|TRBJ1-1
CASSLGTDRPEAFF
TGTGCCAGCAGCTTAGGGACCGATCGCCCTGAAGCTTTCTTT
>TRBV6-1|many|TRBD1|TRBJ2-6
CASNQGATGANVLTF
TGTGCCAGCAACCAGGGGGCGACTGGGGCCAACGTCCTGACTTTC
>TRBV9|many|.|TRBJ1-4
CASSGGGGEEKLFF
TGTGCCAGCAGTGGGGGTGGCGGCGAGGAAAAACTGTTTTTT
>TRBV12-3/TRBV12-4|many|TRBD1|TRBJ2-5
CASSPVGGQRDPETQYF
TGTGCCAGCAGTCCCGTTGGGGGACAGAGGGATCCAGAGACCCAGTACTTC
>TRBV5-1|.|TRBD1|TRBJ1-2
CASSWEQGLPNYGYTF
TGCGCCAGCAGCTGGGAACAGGGGCTACCTAACTATGGCTACACCTTC
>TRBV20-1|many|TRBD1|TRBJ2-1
CSAPDRGRSSYNEQFF
TGCAGTGCTCCCGACAGGGGCCGCAGCTCCTACAATGAGCAGTTCTTC
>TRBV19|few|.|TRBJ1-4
CASSIDTGSREKLFF
TGTGCCAGTAGTATAGATACCGGGTCACGAGAAAAACTGTTTTTT
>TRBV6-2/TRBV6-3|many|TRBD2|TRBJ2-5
CASSPAGSGSSETQYF
TGTGCCAGCAGTCCCGCGGGTAGCGGGAGTTCAGAGACCCAGTACTTC
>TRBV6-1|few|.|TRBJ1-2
CASRPGRLVYGYTF
TGTGCCAGCAGACCGGGCCGACTTGTCTACGGCTACACCTTC
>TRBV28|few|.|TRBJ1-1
CALGGVLNTEAFF
TGTGCCCTAGGGGGGGTCCTGAACACTGAAGCTTTCTTT
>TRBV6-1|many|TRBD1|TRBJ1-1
CAGRQGLDTEAFF
TGTGCCGGTAGACAGGGCCTTGACACTGAAGCTTTCTTT
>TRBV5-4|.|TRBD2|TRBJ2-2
CASSTGTSPIGELFF
TGTGCCAGCAGCACCGGGACTAGCCCCATCGGGGAGCTGTTTTTT
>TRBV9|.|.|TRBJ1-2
CASSQSQGSDGYTF
TGTGCCAGCAGCCAATCCCAGGGGAGCGATGGCTACACCTTC
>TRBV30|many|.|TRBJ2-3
CACQVSTDTQYF
TGTGCCTGTCAAGTTAGCACAGATACGCAGTATTTT
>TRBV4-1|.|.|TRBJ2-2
CASSQTSTGELFF
TGCGCCAGCAGCCAAACTAGCACCGGGGAGCTGTTTTTT
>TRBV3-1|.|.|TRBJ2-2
CASSLLSWGELFF
TGTGCCAGCAGCCTTCTTTCCTGGGGGGAGCTGTTTTTT
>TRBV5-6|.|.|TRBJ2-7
CASSLLRGEAYEQYF
TGTGCCAGCAGCTTGTTGAGGGGCGAGGCCTACGAGCAGTACTTC
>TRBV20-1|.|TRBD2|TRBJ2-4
CSASTSGRALAKNIQYF
TGCAGTGCCTCTACTAGCGGGAGGGCATTAGCCAAAAACATTCAGTACTTC
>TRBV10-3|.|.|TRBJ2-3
CAIRGDTDTQYF
TGTGCCATCAGGGGGGACACAGATACGCAGTATTTT
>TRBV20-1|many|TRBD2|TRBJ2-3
CSARQLAGVADTQYF
TGCAGTGCTAGGCAGCTAGCGGGAGTCGCAGATACGCAGTATTTT
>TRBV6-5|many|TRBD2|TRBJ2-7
CASSYIAGGYEQYF
TGTGCCAGCAGTTACATAGCGGGAGGATACGAGCAGTACTTC
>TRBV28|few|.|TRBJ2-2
CASTYSGGPNTGELFF
TGTGCCAGCACTTATAGCGGTGGCCCGAACACCGGGGAGCTGTTTTTT
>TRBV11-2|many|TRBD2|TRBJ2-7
CASSYLGGASYEQYF
TGTGCCAGCAGCTACCTCGGGGGGGCGAGTTACGAGCAGTACTTC
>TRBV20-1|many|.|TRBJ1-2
CSASEGSDGYTF
TGCAGTGCTAGCGAGGGATCCGACGGCTACACCTTC
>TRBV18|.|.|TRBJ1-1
CASSPRDRTDTEAFF
TGTGCCAGCTCACCTCGTGACCGAACCGACACTGAAGCTTTCTTT
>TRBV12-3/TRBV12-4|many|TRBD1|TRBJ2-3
CASKPQGASGFTDTQYF
TGTGCCAGCAAACCCCAGGGGGCCTCGGGTTTCACAGATACGCAGTATTTT
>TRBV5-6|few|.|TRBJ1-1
CASSWGRTANTEAFF
TGTGCCAGCAGCTGGGGACGGACAGCGAACACTGAAGCTTTCTTT
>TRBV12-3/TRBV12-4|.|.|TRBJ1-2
CASSNSPGGYTF
TGTGCCAGCAGCAACAGTCCTGGGGGCTACACCTTC
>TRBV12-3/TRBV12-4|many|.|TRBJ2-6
CASSWAASGANVLTF
TGTGCCAGCAGTTGGGCGGCCTCCGGGGCCAACGTCCTGACTTTC
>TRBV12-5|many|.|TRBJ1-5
CASGLDYQPQHF
TGTGCTAGTGGTTTGGATTATCAGCCCCAGCATTTT
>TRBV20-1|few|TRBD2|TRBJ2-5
CSAKGLAGEEETQYF
TGCAGTGCTAAGGGACTAGCGGGGGAGGAAGAGACCCAGTACTTC
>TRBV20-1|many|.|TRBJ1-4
CSARGRGATNEKLFF
TGCAGTGCTAGGGGCAGGGGTGCAACTAATGAAAAACTGTTTTTT
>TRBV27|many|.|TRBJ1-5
CASSSSQYSNQPQHF
TGTGCCAGCAGCTCCTCCCAGTATAGCAATCAGCCCCAGCATTTT
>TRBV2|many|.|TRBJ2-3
CASSGREAIDTQYF
TGTGCCAGCAGTGGGCGAGAGGCGATAGATACGCAGTATTTT
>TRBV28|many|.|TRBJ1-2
CASNVRVGDPYGYTF
TGTGCCAGCAACGTTAGGGTTGGGGACCCATATGGCTACACCTTC
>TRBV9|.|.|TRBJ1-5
CASSVGNSNQPQHF
TGTGCCAGCAGCGTCGGCAATAGCAATCAGCCCCAGCATTTT
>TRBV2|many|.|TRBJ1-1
CASSAGSNTEAFF
TGTGCCAGCTCGGCGGGGAGTAACACTGAAGCTTTCTTT
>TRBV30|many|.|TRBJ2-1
CAWRDRSGTHYNEQFF
TGTGCCTGGAGAGACAGGTCGGGGACCCATTACAATGAGCAGTTCTTC
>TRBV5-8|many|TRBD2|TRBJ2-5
CASSLVTSGQQTSETQYF
TGTGCCAGCAGCTTGGTTACTAGCGGACAACAAACGTCAGAGACCCAGTACTTC
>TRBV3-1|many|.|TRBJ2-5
CASSRRSGGARLETQYF
TGTGCCAGCAGCCGCCGGTCGGGGGGCGCGAGATTAGAGACCCAGTACTTC
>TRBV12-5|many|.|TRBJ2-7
CASGDYEQYF
TGTGCTAGTGGTGACTACGAGCAGTACTTC
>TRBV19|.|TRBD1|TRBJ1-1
CASRTTGTGPEAFF
TGTGCCAGTAGGACGACAGGGACAGGACCTGAAGCTTTCTTT
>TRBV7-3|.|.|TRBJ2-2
CASSLPGATGELFF
TGTGCCAGCAGCCTCCCGGGGGCTACCGGGGAGCTGTTTTTT
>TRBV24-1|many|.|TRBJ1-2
CATSDYANGYTF
TGTGCCACCAGTGATTACGCGAATGGCTACACCTTC
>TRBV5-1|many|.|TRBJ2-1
CASSSSIANNEQFF
TGCGCCAGCAGCTCCTCTATCGCAAACAATGAGCAGTTCTTC
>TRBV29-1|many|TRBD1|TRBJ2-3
CSAHPGTVTDTQYF
TGCAGCGCCCACCCCGGGACAGTCACAGATACGCAGTATTTT
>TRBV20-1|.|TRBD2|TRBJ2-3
CSAITSGRATWSDTQYF
TGCAGTGCTATTACTAGCGGGAGGGCCACCTGGTCAGATACGCAGTATTTT
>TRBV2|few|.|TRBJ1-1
CASIPQKNTEAFF
TGTGCCAGCATTCCACAGAAGAACACTGAAGCTTTCTTT
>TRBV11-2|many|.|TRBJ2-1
CASSFFHSSYNEQFF
TGTGCCAGCAGCTTCTTTCACAGCTCCTACAATGAGCAGTTCTTC
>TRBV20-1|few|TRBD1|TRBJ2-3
CSASPRTGSLDTQYF
TGCAGTGCTAGTCCGCGGACAGGGAGTTTAGATACGCAGTATTTT
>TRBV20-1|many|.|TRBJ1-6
CSAPVEGGINSPLHF
TGCAGTGCTCCAGTCGAAGGGGGGATAAATTCACCCCTCCACTTT